Listed below are T cell receptor beta chains from one sample, sequenced in a study of blood T cell repertoires in COVID-19. Sequencing was performed with immunoSEQ multiplex PCR; in TCRdb, only in-frame clones are kept and a portion is missing. This sample has about 160,000 clones, with under 95% found just once. The specimen sequenced was peripheral blood. These receptors all come from a man between 18 and 29 years old with acute or convalescent COVID-19. CDR3s include the opening cysteine and the closing phenylalanine or tryptophan. A D gene is named only where the DNA matches it firmly. The size of a clone is reported for some rows only, either as once, few or many, or as a class for expanded clones.

cdr3_aa: CSVEGRLNSFDFYEQFF; cdr3_nt: TGCAGCGTTGAAGGTCGGTTGAACAGTTTTGATTTCTATGAGCAGTTCTTC; d_call: NA; clone_size: NA; v_call: TRBV29-1; j_call: TRBJ2-1
cdr3_aa: CAISDGSDRGSRNTEAFF; cdr3_nt: TGTGCCATCAGTGATGGTTCCGACAGGGGGTCGAGGAACACTGAAGCTTTCTTT; d_call: TRBD1; clone_size: NA; v_call: TRBV10-3; j_call: TRBJ1-1
cdr3_aa: CASSPLAGGEQFF; cdr3_nt: TGTGCCAGCTCACCGCTAGCGGGAGGAGAGCAGTTCTTC; d_call: TRBD2; clone_size: NA; v_call: TRBV18; j_call: TRBJ2-1
cdr3_aa: CASSPSGQGSNSPLHF; cdr3_nt: TGCGCCAGCAGCCCCTCGGGACAGGGGAGCAATTCACCCCTCCACTTT; d_call: TRBD1; clone_size: NA; v_call: TRBV5-1; j_call: TRBJ1-6
cdr3_aa: CASSLSGGFSYNEQFF; cdr3_nt: TGTGCCAGCAGCCTCTCCGGGGGATTCTCCTACAATGAGCAGTTCTTC; d_call: NA; clone_size: NA; v_call: TRBV7-9; j_call: TRBJ2-1
cdr3_aa: CAWGDRQGCTF; cdr3_nt: TGTGCCTGGGGTGACAGACAGGGATGCACCTTC; d_call: TRBD1; clone_size: NA; v_call: TRBV30; j_call: TRBJ1-2
cdr3_aa: CASSLQGIGELFF; cdr3_nt: TGTGCCAGCAGTCTACAGGGAATCGGGGAGCTGTTTTTT; d_call: NA; clone_size: once; v_call: TRBV12-3/TRBV12-4; j_call: TRBJ2-2
cdr3_aa: CASKGTANLNTEAFF; cdr3_nt: TGTGCCAGTAAAGGGACAGCGAACCTTAACACTGAAGCTTTCTTT; d_call: TRBD1; clone_size: once; v_call: TRBV19; j_call: TRBJ1-1
cdr3_aa: CASSLGGDRGNTGELFF; cdr3_nt: TGTGCCAGCAGCTTAGGCGGGGACAGGGGAAACACCGGGGAGCTGTTTTTT; d_call: TRBD1; clone_size: NA; v_call: TRBV7-6; j_call: TRBJ2-2
cdr3_aa: CATSDNHGETQYF; cdr3_nt: TGTGCCACCAGTGATAACCACGGGGAGACCCAGTACTTC; d_call: NA; clone_size: NA; v_call: TRBV24-1; j_call: TRBJ2-5
cdr3_aa: CASSRRTAPLNTEAFF; cdr3_nt: TGTGCCAGCAGTCGCAGGACTGCCCCCCTGAACACTGAAGCTTTCTTT; d_call: NA; clone_size: few; v_call: TRBV6-2/TRBV6-3; j_call: TRBJ1-1
cdr3_aa: CASSQAVDRKIYEQYF; cdr3_nt: TGCGCCAGCAGCCAGGCCGTGGACAGGAAGATCTACGAGCAGTACTTC; d_call: TRBD1; clone_size: once; v_call: TRBV4-1; j_call: TRBJ2-7
cdr3_aa: CASSNPPPGQGCVTQYF; cdr3_nt: TGTGCCAGCAGCAACCCCCCCCCGGGACAGGGATGTGTTACGCAGTATTTT; d_call: NA; clone_size: NA; v_call: TRBV21-1; j_call: TRBJ2-3
cdr3_aa: CASSPKMGYSGRTYNEQFF; cdr3_nt: TGTGCCAGCTCACCAAAAATGGGGTATAGCGGGAGGACCTACAATGAGCAGTTCTTC; d_call: TRBD2; clone_size: NA; v_call: TRBV18; j_call: TRBJ2-1
cdr3_aa: CASSRDSNQPQHF; cdr3_nt: TGTGCCAGCAGCAGAGATAGCAATCAGCCCCAGCATTTT; d_call: NA; clone_size: NA; v_call: TRBV9; j_call: TRBJ1-5
cdr3_aa: CASRLGGDTGELFF; cdr3_nt: TGTGCCAGCCGCCTGGGGGGAGACACCGGGGAGCTGTTTTTT; d_call: NA; clone_size: NA; v_call: TRBV5-6; j_call: TRBJ2-2
cdr3_aa: CASSKVGGAPITNTEAFF; cdr3_nt: TGTGCCAGCAGCAAAGTCGGGGGGGCCCCGATAACGAACACTGAAGCTTTCTTT; d_call: NA; clone_size: NA; v_call: TRBV21-1; j_call: TRBJ1-1
cdr3_aa: CASSLKGQGPYYGYTF; cdr3_nt: TGTGCCAGCAGCTTGAAGGGCCAGGGTCCCTACTATGGCTACACCTTC; d_call: NA; clone_size: NA; v_call: TRBV5-6; j_call: TRBJ1-2
cdr3_aa: CASSPPPGGNEQFF; cdr3_nt: TGTGCCAGCTCACCGCCCCCGGGGGGAAATGAGCAGTTCTTC; d_call: TRBD2; clone_size: NA; v_call: TRBV18; j_call: TRBJ2-1
cdr3_aa: CASSVGQGLGNEQFF; cdr3_nt: TGTGCCAGCAGCGTAGGGCAGGGGTTGGGCAATGAGCAGTTCTTC; d_call: NA; clone_size: few; v_call: TRBV9; j_call: TRBJ2-1
cdr3_aa: CASSSLQGGYEKLFF; cdr3_nt: TGTGCCAGCAGTTCCTTACAGGGGGGCTATGAAAAACTGTTTTTT; d_call: TRBD1; clone_size: NA; v_call: TRBV27; j_call: TRBJ1-4
cdr3_aa: CATSDPRTSQETQYF; cdr3_nt: TGTGCCACCAGTGATCCACGGACTAGCCAAGAGACCCAGTACTTC; d_call: TRBD2; clone_size: NA; v_call: TRBV24-1; j_call: TRBJ2-5
cdr3_aa: CASSLGSSGSIETQYF; cdr3_nt: TGTGCCAGCAGCTTAGGGTCCAGCGGGAGTATAGAGACCCAGTACTTC; d_call: TRBD2; clone_size: NA; v_call: TRBV11-2; j_call: TRBJ2-5
cdr3_aa: CASSVVAGGTYNEQFF; cdr3_nt: TGTGCCAGCAGCGTAGTAGCGGGGGGTACCTACAATGAGCAGTTCTTC; d_call: TRBD2; clone_size: NA; v_call: TRBV9; j_call: TRBJ2-1
cdr3_aa: CASSILSGSTEAFF; cdr3_nt: TGTGCCAGTAGTATTTTATCGGGGTCCACTGAAGCTTTCTTT; d_call: NA; clone_size: NA; v_call: TRBV19; j_call: TRBJ1-1
cdr3_aa: CASSYSTRGDTEAFF; cdr3_nt: TGTGCCAGCAGTTACTCGACCCGGGGGGACACTGAAGCTTTCTTT; d_call: NA; clone_size: NA; v_call: TRBV6-6; j_call: TRBJ1-1
cdr3_aa: CATRGSGYSDTQYF; cdr3_nt: TGTGCCACCCGAGGGTCAGGTTATTCGGATACGCAGTATTTT; d_call: NA; clone_size: NA; v_call: TRBV24-1; j_call: TRBJ2-3
cdr3_aa: CASSFFVQGPLQETQYF; cdr3_nt: TGTGCCAGCAGCTTTTTTGTACAGGGGCCCCTCCAAGAGACCCAGTACTTC; d_call: TRBD1; clone_size: NA; v_call: TRBV11-2; j_call: TRBJ2-5
cdr3_aa: CASSPWTGEAELYGYTF; cdr3_nt: TGTGCCAGCTCACCCTGGACAGGGGAGGCCGAACTCTATGGCTACACCTTC; d_call: TRBD1; clone_size: NA; v_call: TRBV18; j_call: TRBJ1-2
cdr3_aa: CASSLGGGRSYEQYF; cdr3_nt: TGTGCCAGCAGCTTAGGAGGGGGTCGGAGCTACGAGCAGTACTTC; d_call: NA; clone_size: once; v_call: TRBV11-2; j_call: TRBJ2-7
cdr3_aa: CASSLRTSGGPGELFF; cdr3_nt: TGTGCCAGCAGCCTACGGACTAGCGGGGGGCCCGGGGAGCTGTTTTTT; d_call: TRBD2; clone_size: NA; v_call: TRBV5-4; j_call: TRBJ2-2
cdr3_aa: CASSSGTGGNQPQHF; cdr3_nt: TGTGCCAGCAGCTCTGGGACAGGGGGCAATCAGCCCCAGCATTTT; d_call: TRBD1; clone_size: NA; v_call: TRBV5-4; j_call: TRBJ1-5